Given below is one T cell receptor (beta chain) in context. Its antigen is still unknown. These data are taken from a study of blood T cells in healthy people across ages. Study results and limitations: The authors considered diversity estimates from one million T cells to be underestimates. Greater diversity and more naive CD4+ cells were seen in long-lived donors than in aged donors.

Healthy Russian Caucasian donors spanned ages roughly 6 to 90 years. Germline assignment: CDR1 SGHTA and CDR2 FQGNSA. The CDR3 is 15 residues long. The ends lost 6 bases at V and 0 bases at J; junction bases unmatched: 8. Together with a sample-barcoded 5' primer, a J-beta primer mix was included in a second PCR lasting about 6 to 11 cycles. TCRdb passed the 5' RACE reads through MiXCR, listing each CDR3 protein once. The table lists more than 750,000 distinct CDR3 sequences, just under 30% of them singletons. In addition, the sample was reused for a study of T cells of mothers and their children.

Sequencing used blood. The origin of this receptor is a woman aged 40 to 50 in good health. The chain joins TRBV7-2 to TRBJ2-7; the match to TRBD2 covers 7 bases. The CDR3 DNA is TGTGCCAGCAGTTACAAGCGGGGTTCCTCCTACGAGCAGTACTTC. This codes for CASSYKRGSSYEQYF.